The clone carrying this T cell receptor beta chain occurred once. Its antigen remains unidentified. V lost 11 bases and J lost 7, with 12 bases in between. This CDR3 contains 12 residues. CDR1 is MGHDK, CDR2 SYGVNS, per germline. Time point reported: after dendritic cell vaccination, including at tumor progression/relapse. Before vaccination, two weeks after the third vaccination, and at progression, PBMC were collected. Amplification used 60 V beta primers and 13 J beta primers. The method was immunoSEQ multiplex PCR; TCRdb's version includes in-frame clones alone and lacks a portion of them. This sample carries 70,000 to 90,000 clones, 75% to 90% of them seen once, and the ten largest clones take under 8%. This specimen belongs to a study of glioma-infiltrating T cells after dendritic cell vaccination. Study-wide background: Autologous tumor lysate was loaded overnight onto monocyte-derived dendritic cells grown seven to eight days with IL-4 and GM-CSF.

The study's findings and limits: Complete blood and tumor specimen sets were limited to few patients.

The chain joins TRBV25-1 to TRBJ1-6, with D unclear. This receptor was obtained from a human donor with glioblastoma. Sequenced here: blood, sampled after dendritic cell vaccination. CDR3 region: CAAGGMNSPLHF. The CDR3 nucleotides read TGTGCCGCGGGAGGAATGAATTCACCCCTCCACTTT. The full variable domain, its missing parts supplied by reference TRBV25-1 and TRBJ1-6, is EADIYQTPRYLVIGTGKKITLECSQTMGHDKMYWYQQDPGMELHLIHYSYGVNSTEKGDLSSESTVSRIRTEHFPLTLESARPSHTSQYLCAAGGMNSPLHFGNGTRLTVT.